Below, 29 T cell receptor beta chains from the same sample are listed, as sequenced in a study of neurological immune-mediated disorders. TCRdb reprocessed the 5' RACE reads with MiXCR, giving one entry per CDR3 protein. Among about 40,000 distinct CDR3 sequences, approximately 2.4% were seen once, and the ten largest hold approximately 2.2%. Sequencing was done on a sample of PBMCs. The receptors were sampled from a man aged 45-65 years with multiple sclerosis.

This clonotype was counted at least ten times. The chain recombines TRBV7-8 with TRBJ2-1; 7 bases line up with TRBD1. The V and J ends lost 2 bases and 5 bases, in that order; junction bases with no gene match: 9. Per germline, CDR1 SGHVS and CDR2 FQNEAQ. This CDR3 contains 16 residues. CDR3 sequence (DNA): TGTGCCAGCAGCTTATCGGGACAGCGGCACAACAATGAGCAGTTCTTC. This codes for CASSLSGQRHNNEQFF.

V is TRBV18 and J is TRBJ2-5, with a weak D call TRBD1 (5 bases). Germline CDR1 is KGHSH and CDR2 is LQKENI. Trimming left V 3 bases short and J 1 base short, with 15 bases between. The CDR3 runs to 16 residues. The CDR3 is CASSPRRGQGQETQYF. DNA of the CDR3: TGTGCCAGCTCACCCAGAAGGGGCCAGGGCCAAGAGACCCAGTACTTC.

This clonotype has a count of ten or more. The chain links TRBV5-1 to TRBJ2-7, with D unresolved. The germline V gene encodes CDR1 SGHRS and CDR2 YFSETQ. The length of the CDR3 is 13 residues. Between the trimmed V and J ends, which lost 0 bases and 1 base, there was a span of 5 bases. CDR3 DNA: TGCGCCAGCAGCTTGGCCCAGTCCTACGAGCAGTACTTC. Translation: CASSLAQSYEQYF.

The table lists this clonotype with many counts. V is TRBV3-1 and J is TRBJ2-5; D may correspond to TRBD1 or TRBD2 (5 bases each). The CDR3 length is 15 residues. Trimming left V 2 bases short and J 5 bases short, with 15 bases between. Germline CDR1 is LGHDT and CDR2 is YNNKEL (reference sequence). CDR3 sequence (DNA): TGTGCCAGCAGCCAATCCAGAGGGACCTGGGAGACCCAGTACTTC. Translation gives CASSQSRGTWETQYF.

This clonotype was picked up many times. The rearrangement links TRBV20-1 to TRBJ1-4; the D gene is possibly TRBD1 (5 bases). The CDR3 is 15 amino acids. Deletions cut 0 bases from V and 3 bases from J, with 11 bases between. Germline lookup yields CDR1 DFQATT and CDR2 SNEGSKA (reference sequence). CDR3 in DNA: TGCAGTGCTAGAGATTCAGGGCCGGCTAATGAAAAACTGTTTTTT. Residues: CSARDSGPANEKLFF.

Ten or more counts support this clonotype. The chain joins TRBV3-1 to TRBJ1-1, with 8 positions matching TRBD1. The ends lost 2 bases at V and 5 bases at J; junction bases unmatched: 7. This CDR3 comprises 15 residues. CDR1 is LGHDT and CDR2 is YNNKEL in the germline V gene (reference sequence). As DNA, the CDR3 is TGTGCCAGCAGCCAACTTACAGGGGGGGGAACTGAAGCTTTCTTT. Translating gives CASSQLTGGGTEAFF. The variable domain in full, with the rest retrieved from reference TRBV3-1 and TRBJ1-1, is DTAVSQTPKYLVTQMGNDKSIKCEQNLGHDTMYWYKQDSKKFLKIMFSYNNKELIINETVPNRFSPKSPDKAHLNLHINSLELGDSAVYFCASSQLTGGGTEAFFGQGTRLTVV.

This clonotype was recorded many times. The rearrangement links TRBV4-2 to TRBJ2-1; D assignment may be TRBD1 or TRBD2 (5 bases each). V was clipped by 0 bases and J by 5 bases, with 11 bases between them. The germline CDR1 and CDR2 sequences are LGHNA and YNFKEQ. This CDR3 is built from 15 residues. This CDR3 reads CASSQDKGRDNEQFF. In nucleotides, the CDR3 is TGTGCCAGCAGCCAAGATAAGGGACGGGACAATGAGCAGTTCTTC.

There are many counts of this clonotype. The chain joins TRBV5-1 to TRBJ1-6; the match to TRBD1 covers 7 bases. Germline CDR1 and CDR2: SGHRS and YFSETQ. With 2 bases clipped from V and 7 bases from J, the junction kept 9 bases outside the gene matches. The CDR3 spans 16 residues. CDR3 amino acids: CASSFRGRQGNSPLHF. CDR3 bases: TGCGCCAGCAGCTTCAGGGGCCGACAGGGAAATTCACCCCTCCACTTT.

This clonotype was seen many times. The rearrangement uses TRBV6-4 and TRBJ2-3, with D perhaps TRBD2 (5 bases). V lost 0 bases to trimming and J lost 3 bases, with 7 bases between them. Germline CDR1 MRHNA, CDR2 SNTAGT. This CDR3 has 14 residues. The CDR3 loop reads CASSDSPGTDTQYF. The CDR3 DNA reads TGTGCCAGCAGTGACTCACCGGGGACAGATACGCAGTATTTT.

Ten or more counts support this clonotype. This chain uses TRBV11-2 with TRBJ2-7; tentatively, D is TRBD2 (6 bases). Germline-derived CDR1 and CDR2 are SGHAT and FQNNGV. CDR3 length equals 15 residues. V was clipped by 1 base and J by 2 bases, with 12 bases between them. CDR3 nucleotide sequence: TGTGCCAGCAGCTTAGGGTGGGGGGAAACCTACGAGCAGTACTTC. Translation gives CASSLGWGETYEQYF.

On this clonotype itself: At one boundary the junction diverges from the germline segment, which might be a read error. The chain joins TRBV6-6 to TRBJ1-5; a weak D match, TRBD1 (6 bases). The CDR3 spans 15 residues. Per germline, CDR1 MNHNY and CDR2 SVGAGI (reference sequence). The CDR3 DNA follows: TGTGCCAGCAGTCACGGACAGTCTGGCAATCAGCCCCAGAATTTT. It translates to CASSHGQSGNQPQNF.

This clonotype was seen ten or more times. This sequence joins TRBV5-1 and TRBJ1-1; D gene ambiguous. Trimming took off 1 base at V and 4 bases at J, with 14 bases between the two ends. Germline V gives CDR1 SGHRS, CDR2 YFSETQ. The CDR3 is 15 residues long. CDR3 amino acids: CASSLRPGSGTEAFF. DNA for the CDR3: TGCGCCAGCAGCTTGAGACCGGGGTCAGGCACTGAAGCTTTCTTT.

Sample share makes this clonotype medium-sized (0.01 to 0.1%). The rearrangement links TRBV7-2 to TRBJ2-4; 8 bases match TRBD2. V was clipped by 6 bases and J by 5 bases; unmatched bases: 12. Germline CDR1 SGHTA, CDR2 FQGNSA. The CDR3 totals 16 residues. The CDR3 nucleotides read TGTGCCAGCAGGCACAAGGCTCCAGCGGGAGAAAACATTCAGTACTTC. This encodes CASRHKAPAGENIQYF.

This clonotype appeared many times. The V and J genes are TRBV20-1 and TRBJ1-6; D is unclear. The CDR3 consists of 14 residues. In germline, CDR1 is DFQATT, CDR2 SNEGSKA (reference sequence). Trimming stripped 1 base from V and 3 bases from J, with 7 bases between. CDR3 amino acids: CSARGYSYNSPLHF. The DNA for the CDR3 is TGCAGTGCTAGAGGCTACAGCTATAATTCACCCCTCCACTTT.

This clonotype came up many times. An end of the junction differs from the germline gene, which may be a read error. The genes are TRBV12-3 or TRBV12-4 and TRBJ1-5, with 9 bases lining up with TRBD1. The length of the CDR3 is 15 residues. CDR3 DNA sequence: TGTGCCAGCAGACCACAGGGGGCTTTCAATCAGCCCCAGAATTTT. Its protein product is CASRPQGAFNQPQNF.

This clonotype was counted at least ten times. The V gene is TRBV10-3, the J gene TRBJ2-1; tentatively, D is TRBD2 (6 bases). This CDR3 contains 12 residues. With 2 bases removed from V and 14 bases from J, the gap between germline ends came to 13 bases. Germline V gives CDR1 ENHRY, CDR2 SYGVKD. DNA for the CDR3: TGTGCCATCAGTGAGGCGGGGTTAAATAAGTTCTTC. The encoded protein is CAISEAGLNKFF.

In its sample, this clonotype was seen many times. The junction departs from the called germline gene at one end, perhaps through a read error. CDR3 in amino acids: CASSPQGGPAQNF. CDR3 coding DNA: TGCGCCAGCAGCCCACAGGGGGGACCGGCCCAGAATTTT. The rearrangement uses TRBV5-1 and TRBJ1-5, with 8 bases fitting TRBD1. The CDR3 is made up of 13 amino acids. Germline CDR1 is SGHRS and CDR2 is YFSETQ.

This clonotype occurred many times. The chain links TRBV7-9 to TRBJ1-2, with D tentatively TRBD1 (5 bases). V was shortened by 7 bases and J by 6 bases, with 15 bases between the two germline ends. The germline V gene encodes CDR1 SEHNR and CDR2 FQNEAQ (reference sequence). This CDR3 has 13 residues. DNA for the CDR3: TGTGCCAGCACTCGGGAGACAGCAAATGGCTACACCTTC. Its protein is CASTRETANGYTF.

This clonotype was counted at least ten times. J is TRBJ2-7 and V is TRBV2; 14 bases align to TRBD2. The germline V gene encodes CDR1 SNHLY and CDR2 FYNNEI. With V trimmed by 6 bases and J by 2 bases, 12 bases remained unmatched. The CDR3 is 18 residues long. The CDR3: CASSQLGLAGDSAYEQYF. The CDR3 DNA reads as TGTGCCAGCAGCCAATTGGGACTAGCGGGGGATTCTGCCTACGAGCAGTACTTC.

This clonotype was found many times. The V gene is TRBV5-1, the J gene TRBJ1-1; TRBD1 matches at 7 bases. CDR3 size: 14 residues. Germline V gene data show CDR1 as SGHRS and CDR2 as YFSETQ. Trimming removed 2 bases from V and 6 bases from J; junction bases left unmatched: 7. CDR3 amino acids: CASSFFRGGAEAFF. Written as DNA, the CDR3 is TGCGCCAGCAGCTTCTTCAGGGGGGGCGCTGAAGCTTTCTTT.

This clonotype showed up many times. An end of the junction differs from the germline gene, which may be a read error. The CDR3 protein is CARKIGGGDIWNSPLNF. As DNA, the CDR3 is TGCGCCAGGAAGATCGGGGGCGGGGATATTTGGAATTCACCCCTCAACTTT. V usage is TRBV5-1 and J usage is TRBJ1-6, with D perhaps TRBD1 (6 bases). The V gene's germline CDR1 is SGHRS and CDR2 YFSETQ. The CDR3 spans 17 residues.

This clonotype was counted many times. The genes are TRBV28 and TRBJ2-7; D unclear. Germline V gene data show CDR1 as MDHEN and CDR2 as SYDVKM. V shed 2 bases and J shed 2 bases, with 13 bases lying between them. The CDR3 extends over 15 amino acids. The CDR3 DNA is TGTGCCAGCAGTTTAATAGGCCCCACGGCCTACGAGCAGTACTTC. It specifies CASSLIGPTAYEQYF.

This clonotype was picked up many times. The CDR3 is CSVDREGYGYTF. Written as DNA, the CDR3 is TGCAGCGTTGACAGGGAAGGCTATGGCTACACCTTC. This sequence joins TRBV29-1 and TRBJ1-2, with TRBD1 as a possible D gene (5 bases). V was cut by 3 bases and J by 4 bases, with 9 bases left in between. Germline CDR1 reads SQVTM; CDR2 reads ANQGSEA. This CDR3 is built from 12 residues.

This clonotype was seen only a few times. A much bigger clone sits one base away, suggesting this may be a read error. The chain recombines TRBV12-3 or TRBV12-4 with TRBJ1-2; D call uncertain. The CDR3 is 13 residues long. V shed 2 bases and J shed 8 bases, with 12 bases lying between them. As DNA, the CDR3 is TGTGCCAGCAGTTTATCAACCGAAAACGGCTACACCTTC. Translating it yields CASSLSTENGYTF.

This clonotype was seen ten or more times. The genes are TRBV11-2 and TRBJ1-2; 9 bases map to TRBD1. The CDR3 totals 17 residues. CDR1 and CDR2 from the germline V gene are SGHAT and FQNNGV. V gave up 3 bases and J gave up 4 bases; unmatched junction bases: 12. The DNA for the CDR3 is TGTGCCAGCAGCTTCTCTGGACAGGGGACCTACTTCTATGGCTACACCTTC. Translated, it gives CASSFSGQGTYFYGYTF.

This clonotype has a count of ten or more. The V and J genes are TRBV6-5 and TRBJ1-6, with TRBD1 as a possible D gene (5 bases). V lost 5 bases and J 4 bases, leaving 15 bases between the germline ends. The germline gives CDR1 MNHEY, CDR2 SVGAGI. The CDR3 sequence is 16 residues long. The chain's CDR3 is CASSRTPTEYNSPLHF. CDR3 DNA sequence: TGTGCCAGCAGTCGCACCCCGACAGAGTATAATTCACCCCTCCACTTT.

There are many counts of this clonotype. The chain recombines TRBV20-1 with TRBJ2-7; 10 nucleotides align to TRBD2. Germline-derived CDR1 and CDR2 are DFQATT and SNEGSKA (reference sequence). The length of the CDR3 is 13 residues. V shed 5 bases and J 1 base; nucleotides not matched to a gene: 2. The CDR3, as DNA: TGCAGTGCTCGGACTAGCGGATCCTACGAGCAGTACTTC. Translation gives CSARTSGSYEQYF.

In its sample, this clonotype was seen many times. V and J are TRBV5-1 and TRBJ2-3; 9 nucleotides align to TRBD2. CDR1 and CDR2 (germline): SGHRS, YFSETQ. V trimming: 0 bases; J trimming: 8 bases; junction bases outside the gene matches: 7. The CDR3 loop spans 15 amino acids. The CDR3 here is CASSLAAGGPGTQYF. The CDR3 nucleotides are TGCGCCAGCAGCTTGGCGGCGGGGGGGCCAGGTACGCAGTATTTT.

This clonotype was counted only a few times. This chain links TRBV4-1 with TRBJ2-3, with D maybe TRBD2 (6 bases). The V end was cut by 4 bases, the J end by 2 bases, with 16 bases between. Germline V lookup: CDR1 MGHRA, CDR2 YSYEKL. The CDR3 covers 16 residues. The CDR3 is CASSPRRGSITDTQYF. CDR3 coding DNA: TGCGCCAGCAGCCCTCGACGGGGGAGTATCACAGATACGCAGTATTTT.